This TCR beta chain was captured in a study of blood T cell repertoires in COVID-19 (dated by TCRdb to 2018 to 2021). For the wider study: Collaborator samples came from the United States, Italy and Spain and covered acute and convalescent phases of COVID-19. The prospective study material was composed of cDNA or gDNA derived from T cells, B-cell-depleted T cells, or PBMCs. The dataset comprised deeply sampled blood TCRbeta repertoires from subjects exposed to, actively infected with, or recovered from COVID-19. The repertoires were released in a freely available public database meant as a resource for research on the immune response to SARS-CoV-2. Samples were obtained from the ongoing ImmuneRACE study (first 160 participants) and from 1,200 or so subjects provided by 6 global collaborators. The sample metadata nearly always contained a de-identified subject ID, COVID-19 status, age in years and sex. HLA class I and class II types, where available, came from metadata supplied by the sample provider rather than from assay-based typing. What the research found in general, with its limitations: The amount of clinical and demographic metadata varied by source and participant and was provided uncurated.

V and J are trimmed by 2 bases and 2 bases, and the gene matches miss 3 bases of the junction. CDR1 and CDR2 (SGHRS, YFSETQ) derive from the germline V gene. The CDR3 has 15 amino acids, counting the end cysteine and phenylalanine. The kept DNA is CDR3 alone, 45 bases in frame from the first base. TCRbeta CDR3 regions were amplified from genomic DNA using the immunoSEQ Assay, a bias-controlled multiplex PCR. On the study's bioinformatics: Within the assay, amplification of reference gene primers was used to estimate how many nucleated cells each sample contained. To quantify the absolute abundance of each unique TCRbeta CDR3 rearrangement, sequence reads were collapsed and filtered. For each sample, productive Simpson clonality was calculated by taking the square root of Simpson's diversity index across productive rearrangements. Held by TCRdb, this immuneACCESS table contains in-frame sequences only and omits some clones. Under half of the omission traces to an unresolved V gene where checked; the cause of the rest is unknown. V and J calls and clone size are given by that table; D and trimming were obtained from the DNA. Here the sample has more than 140,000 clones; just over 85% occur a single time. The ten largest clones take up 8.2% of the sample.

A note on this clone: Its antigen is not yet known. The sample holds no much larger clone one base away, and base qualities are not on file.

Collaborating institutions collected whole blood in K2EDTA tubes following their own protocols. For TCRbeta analysis, collaborators shipped samples in one of three forms: frozen whole blood, isolated PBMCs, or DNA extracted from either of those sample types. The chain is encoded by TRBV5-1 joined to TRBJ2-5; 10 bases in the middle match TRBD2. The specimen sequenced was peripheral blood. The sequence was obtained from a woman in her fifties or sixties with acute or convalescent COVID-19. The CDR3 has the sequence CASSFSGGGQETQYF. In nucleotide form, the sequence is TGCGCCAGCAGCTTCAGCGGGGGGGGACAAGAGACCCAGTACTTC.